The following is a T cell receptor (beta chain) sequence with its context. What it recognizes is unknown. Read data end 3 residues before the CDR3 end; the end is taken from the germline J gene. These data come from a study of T cells in women clearing cervical HPV infection. Study overall: Controls gave blood once infection was undetectable; cases at lesion identification. Study results and caveats: Richness plus V gene abundances separated cases from controls with AUC about 0.87.

TCR beta CDR3 amplified by multiplex PCR from approximately 1,200 ng genomic DNA. Data came from immunoSEQ multiplex PCR; TCRdb stores just in-frame clones and leaves some out. Its table records 40,000 to 60,000 clones. The CDR3 runs 14 residues. CDR1 and CDR2 from the germline V gene are SNHLY and FYNNEI. The chain recombines TRBV2 with TRBJ2-2; either TRBD1 or TRBD2 may fit D (5 bases each). This receptor was taken from a woman aged 18-69 years with a cervical HPV16 infection that either progressed to CIN3+ or cleared (not recorded which). The sample was blood buffy coat. CDR3 DNA, as far as it was read: TGTGCCAGCAGTGGAGGGGCAAGCAATTCACCG. Its protein product is CASSGGASNSP. The entire CDR3 is CASSGGASNSPLFF.